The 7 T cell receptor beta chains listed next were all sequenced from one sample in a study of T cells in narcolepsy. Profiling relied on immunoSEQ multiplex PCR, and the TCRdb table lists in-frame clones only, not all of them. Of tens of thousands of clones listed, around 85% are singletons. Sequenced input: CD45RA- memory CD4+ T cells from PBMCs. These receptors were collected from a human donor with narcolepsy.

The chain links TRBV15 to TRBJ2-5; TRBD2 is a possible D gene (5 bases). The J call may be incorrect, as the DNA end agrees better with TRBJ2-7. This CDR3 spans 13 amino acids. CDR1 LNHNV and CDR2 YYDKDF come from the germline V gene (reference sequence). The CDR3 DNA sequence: TGTGCCACCAGCAAAGGGAGAGTGTACGAGCAGTACTTC. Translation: CATSKGRVYEQYF.

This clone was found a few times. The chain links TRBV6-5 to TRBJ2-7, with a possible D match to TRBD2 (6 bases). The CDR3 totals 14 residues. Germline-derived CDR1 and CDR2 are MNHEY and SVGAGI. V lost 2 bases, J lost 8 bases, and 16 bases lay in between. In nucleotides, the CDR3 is TGTGCCAGCAGTTACCGGGGGTTGGATAGGAAGCAGTACTTC. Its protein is CASSYRGLDRKQYF.

Here the CDR3 DNA reads TGCGCCAGCAGCCAAGACGGAGCGGGGGGTAAGAGGGACGAGCAGTTCTTC. This gives the protein CASSQDGAGGKRDEQFF. The chain is built from TRBV4-3 and TRBJ2-1; 9 nucleotides match TRBD2. Germline loops: CDR1 LGHNA, CDR2 YSLEER. The CDR3 has 17 residues. The ends lost 0 bases at V and 10 bases at J; junction bases unmatched: 13.

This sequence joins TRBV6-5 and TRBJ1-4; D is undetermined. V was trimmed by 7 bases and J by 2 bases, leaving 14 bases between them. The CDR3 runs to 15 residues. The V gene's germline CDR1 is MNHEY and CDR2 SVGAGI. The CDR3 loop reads CASTLKLVTNEKLFF. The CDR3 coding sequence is TGTGCCAGCACCCTAAAGTTAGTTACTAATGAAAAACTGTTTTTT.

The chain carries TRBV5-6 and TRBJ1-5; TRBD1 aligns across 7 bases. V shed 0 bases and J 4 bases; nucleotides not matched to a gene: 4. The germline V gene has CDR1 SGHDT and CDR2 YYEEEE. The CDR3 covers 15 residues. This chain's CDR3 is CASSLGGQANQPQHF. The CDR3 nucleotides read TGTGCCAGCAGCTTGGGTGGACAGGCGAATCAGCCCCAGCATTTT.

The CDR3 spells CASSKAVQPQHF. The CDR3 nucleotides read TGTGCCAGCAGTAAGGCGGTCCAGCCCCAGCATTTT. The genes are TRBV28 and TRBJ1-5, with D unclear. V was clipped by 5 bases and J by 7 bases, with 9 bases between them. Germline V gene data show CDR1 as MDHEN and CDR2 as SYDVKM. The CDR3 totals 12 residues.

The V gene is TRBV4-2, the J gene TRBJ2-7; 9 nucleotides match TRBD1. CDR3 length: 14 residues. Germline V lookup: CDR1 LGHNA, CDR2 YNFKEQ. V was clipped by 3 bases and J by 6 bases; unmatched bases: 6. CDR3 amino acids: CASSHGDRASEQYF. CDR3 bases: TGTGCCAGCAGCCACGGGGACAGGGCGTCCGAGCAGTACTTC.